This TCR beta chain is drawn from a study of regulatory T cells in long-lasting Graves disease. CDR3 regions were amplified by Arm-PCR using iRepertoire HTBI primers to build TCR beta libraries. TCRdb re-called the multiplex PCR reads with MiXCR, one entry per CDR3 protein. The data hold roughly 430,000 distinct CDR3 sequences, with approximately 22% observed a single time. The time point: persistent/refractory GD, antithyroid drugs over 5 years with positive TRAb. RNA extracted from PBMCs served as the sequencing template. One endocrinology department in Xi'an, China, was where patients came from. This clonotype was detected a few times. The antigen remains unidentified. The length of the CDR3 is 13 residues. CDR1 is LNHDA, CDR2 SQIVND, per germline (reference sequence). V was pared by 6 bases and J by 5 bases, with 5 bases of the junction left unmatched. Broader study findings: Blood alone, not thyroid tissue, was studied.

The chain combines TRBV19 with TRBJ2-5; 8 bases are shared with TRBD1. The origin of this receptor is a female donor with Graves disease. Sequences were derived from peripheral blood mononuclear cells (PBMCs), sampled when the disease was refractory, from a patient treated with antithyroid drugs. CDR3 loop: CASSPTGVETQYF. The CDR3 nucleotides are TGTGCCAGTAGCCCGACAGGGGTGGAGACCCAGTACTTC.